What follows are 29 T cell receptor beta chains derived from one specimen sequenced in a study of beta chain features in type 1 diabetes. Findings of the study overall: Shorter TCRB CDR3s, moderately but significantly so, were found in Type 1 diabetes patients in all four CD4+ subsets.

The whole isolated RNA underwent reverse transcription, so sequencing captured expressed TCRB transcripts. Sequencing was performed with immunoSEQ multiplex PCR; in TCRdb, only in-frame clones are kept and a portion is missing. The data contain approximately 270,000 clones, more than 13% of them singletons. Which antigens these TCRs recognize remains unknown. Source material: naive CD4+ T cells from blood. The source is a man aged 30-40 years with type 1 diabetes.

This clone turned up a few times. This chain connects TRBV29-1 to TRBJ1-2; 8 nucleotides align to TRBD1. CDR1 and CDR2 (germline): SQVTM, ANQGSEA. The CDR3 length is 11 residues. After removal of 8 bases from V and 6 bases from J, the junction contained 5 bases not matched to a gene. In nucleotides, the CDR3 is TGCAGCACCCAGGGGGCGGATGGCTACACCTTC. Translated: CSTQGADGYTF.

The chain uses TRBV6-5 and TRBJ2-7; 9 nucleotides match TRBD1. Germline V gene sequence: CDR1 MNHEY, CDR2 SVGAGI. This CDR3 is built from 14 residues. The trim removed 6 bases at V and 5 bases at J, leaving 8 bases unmatched. CDR3 protein: CASSPGTGYHEQYF. CDR3 coding DNA: TGTGCCAGCAGCCCCGGGACAGGGTACCACGAGCAGTACTTC.

The chain uses TRBV5-6 and TRBJ1-1; tentative D call: TRBD1 (6 bases). The V gene's germline CDR1 is SGHDT and CDR2 YYEEEE. V lost 3 bases, J lost 5 bases, and 11 bases lay in between. This CDR3 contains 13 residues. The CDR3 nucleotides are TGTGCCAGCAGCTGGACAGTGGGTACTGAAGCTTTCTTT. This gives the protein CASSWTVGTEAFF.

The chain couples TRBV30 to TRBJ1-1, with D perhaps TRBD1 (5 bases). The CDR3 totals 14 residues. V lost 3 bases and J lost 1, with 12 bases in between. Germline loops: CDR1 GTSNPN, CDR2 SVGIG (reference sequence). The CDR3 region is CAWRGQGQNTEAFF. CDR3 coding DNA: TGTGCCTGGAGGGGTCAGGGCCAGAACACTGAAGCTTTCTTT.

This chain uses TRBV5-1 with TRBJ2-7; 12 nucleotides align to TRBD2. The trim removed 3 bases at V and 2 bases at J, leaving 6 bases unmatched. Germline V gives CDR1 SGHRS, CDR2 YFSETQ. The CDR3 has 16 residues. CDR3 in DNA: TGCGCCAGCAGCTCCGGACTAGCGGGAAGCGCCTACGAGCAGTACTTC. Protein: CASSSGLAGSAYEQYF.

The rearrangement links TRBV5-1 to TRBJ2-3; 9 bases are a match to TRBD2. J was trimmed by 2 bases and V by 4 bases; bases with no gene match: 5. The V gene's germline CDR1 is SGHRS and CDR2 YFSETQ. The CDR3 covers 15 residues. CDR3 nucleotides: TGCGCCAGCAGCGACCCTAGCGGGGACACAGATACGCAGTATTTT. Protein sequence: CASSDPSGDTDTQYF.

This clone occurred a few times. The J gene is TRBJ1-3, the V gene TRBV6-5; D remains ambiguous. The germline V gene encodes CDR1 MNHEY and CDR2 SVGAGI. The CDR3 length is 12 residues. V dropped 6 bases and J dropped 3 bases, with 6 bases sitting between them. The CDR3 bases are TGTGCCAGCAGGGCGGATGGAAACACCATATATTTT. It codes for CASRADGNTIYF.

The chain uses TRBV18 and TRBJ1-2; D gene ambiguous. This CDR3 spans 14 amino acids. V shed 1 base and J shed 8 bases, with 14 bases lying between them. Looked up from germline, CDR1 is KGHSH and CDR2 is LQKENI. Here the CDR3 DNA reads TGTGCCAGCTCACCACAGGAGGGATCGAGAGGCTACACCTTC. Protein sequence: CASSPQEGSRGYTF.

This clone has more than one count but fewer than ten. This chain joins TRBV5-1 and TRBJ2-7; possible D gene TRBD1, 5 bases. The CDR3 runs 13 residues. Germline V gene lookup returns CDR1 SGHRS and CDR2 YFSETQ. V dropped 6 bases and J dropped 1 base, with 11 bases sitting between them. The CDR3 bases are TGCGCCAGCAAAAAGACAGCGTCCTACGAGCAGTACTTC. It translates to CASKKTASYEQYF.

The V and J genes are TRBV4-1 and TRBJ1-4; 7 bases are a match to TRBD1. V shed 4 bases, J shed 5 bases, and the junction held 4 bases outside the gene matches. Per the germline V gene, CDR1 is MGHRA and CDR2 is YSYEKL. The CDR3 is made up of 14 amino acids. The chain's CDR3 is CASSRQGLNEKLFF. DNA of the CDR3: TGCGCCAGCAGCCGACAGGGCCTCAATGAAAAACTGTTTTTT.

The sample holds a few counts of this clone. This sequence joins TRBV28 and TRBJ2-1; TRBD2 matches at 11 bases. This CDR3 has 15 residues. CDR1 is MDHEN, CDR2 SYDVKM, per germline. The V and J ends lost 6 bases and 7 bases, in that order; junction bases with no gene match: 8. The CDR3 coding sequence is TGTGCCAGCAGCCTACTAGCGGGAGTGTGGAATGAGCAGTTCTTC. Residues: CASSLLAGVWNEQFF.

The CDR3 DNA is TGTGCCAGCAGCGTAGGGATGACAGGGGACTACGAGCAGTACTTC. Its protein product is CASSVGMTGDYEQYF. The V call is TRBV9, the J call TRBJ2-7; TRBD1 matches at 8 bases. Germline V gene data show CDR1 as SGDLS and CDR2 as YYNGEE. The CDR3 spans 15 residues. The V gene end was trimmed by 0 bases and the J gene end by 3 bases; junction bases not matched to a gene: 5.

In this sample, this clone turned up a few times. The chain couples TRBV28 to TRBJ2-1; D may be TRBD2 (6 bases). Germline lookup yields CDR1 MDHEN and CDR2 SYDVKM. The CDR3 runs to 16 residues. V gave up 3 bases and J gave up 0 bases, with 12 bases separating them. In DNA, the CDR3 is TGTGCCAGCAGTTTCGCGGGAATTAACTCCTACAATGAGCAGTTCTTC. Translating gives CASSFAGINSYNEQFF.

This chain connects TRBV27 to TRBJ2-5; possible D gene TRBD1, 5 bases. CDR1 is MNHEY and CDR2 is SMNVEV in the germline V gene (reference sequence). CDR3 length: 15 residues. The ends were cut back, 0 bases at V and 1 base at J, with 9 bases in the middle. CDR3 coding DNA: TGTGCCAGCAGTTTATCGTTAGGGGCCCAAGAGACCCAGTACTTC. Translation gives CASSLSLGAQETQYF.

The chain combines TRBV29-1 with TRBJ1-2; D is possibly TRBD1 (6 bases). CDR1 and CDR2 (germline): SQVTM, ANQGSEA. V dropped 4 bases and J dropped 0 bases, with 9 bases sitting between them. The CDR3 runs 13 residues. CDR3 DNA: TGCAGCGTTGGTGGACAGCCTAACTATGGCTACACCTTC. This translates into CSVGGQPNYGYTF.

This clone came up a few times. The rearrangement uses TRBV6-1 and TRBJ2-1; 7 bases are a match to TRBD2. The ends lost 1 base at V and 13 bases at J; junction bases unmatched: 7. This CDR3 region has 13 residues. Germline V gene sequence: CDR1 MNHNS, CDR2 SASEGT. DNA of the CDR3: TGTGCCAGCAGTGAAGACTTAGGGACTATCCAGTTCTTC. It specifies CASSEDLGTIQFF.

Remarks on this clone: Other nucleotide sequences in the sample specify the same CDR3. The CDR3, as DNA: TGTGCCAGCAGCTTAGCTGGAGGAAAAGAGACCCAGTACTTC. Residues: CASSLAGGKETQYF. The rearrangement uses TRBV7-9 and TRBJ2-5; D possibly corresponds to TRBD2 (5 bases). In germline, CDR1 is SEHNR, CDR2 FQNEAQ (reference sequence). Trimming removed 0 bases from V and 3 bases from J, with 8 bases in between. The CDR3 consists of 14 residues.

This clone was counted only a few times. V usage is TRBV2 and J usage is TRBJ2-2; maybe TRBD1 (6 bases). CDR1 and CDR2 (germline): SNHLY, FYNNEI. This CDR3 is built from 14 residues. The V gene lost 7 bases and the J gene lost 1 base, with 10 bases spanning the gap. CDR3 nucleotide sequence: TGTGCCAGCACAACAGGGTGGAACACCGGGGAGCTGTTTTTT. Protein sequence: CASTTGWNTGELFF.

Regarding this clone: Relative to the germline gene, one junction end is altered; a read error may explain this. The V gene is TRBV7-7, the J gene TRBJ2-1, with 7 positions matching TRBD1. The CDR3 is 13 amino acids. Germline CDR1 reads SSHAT; CDR2 reads FNYEAQ (reference sequence). The CDR3 spells CASSFAGGSEQFF. The CDR3, as DNA: TGTGCTAGCAGCTTTGCAGGGGGTTCTGAGCAGTTCTTC.

The rearrangement links TRBV15 to TRBJ2-7; 9 positions match TRBD1. There are 14 residues in the CDR3. V trimming: 4 bases; J trimming: 3 bases; junction bases outside the gene matches: 4. Germline values: CDR1 LNHNV, CDR2 YYDKDF (reference sequence). DNA for the CDR3: TGTGCCACCAGCATCCAGACAGGGGGCTACGAGCAGTACTTC. This encodes CATSIQTGGYEQYF.

V and J are TRBV6-5 and TRBJ1-4; tentatively, D is TRBD1 (5 bases). Germline V gene lookup returns CDR1 MNHEY and CDR2 SVGAGI. V gave up 6 bases and J gave up 5 bases, with 10 bases separating them. This CDR3 has 13 amino acids. CDR3 amino acids: CASRPTVNEKLFF. The DNA of the CDR3 is TGTGCCAGCAGGCCGACAGTCAATGAAAAACTGTTTTTT.

This clone has just a few counts. J is TRBJ2-3 and V is TRBV2; 8 bases match TRBD2. This CDR3 has 15 amino acids. V lost 9 bases and J lost 4; bases outside the gene matches: 12. CDR1 and CDR2 from the germline V gene are SNHLY and FYNNEI. The chain's CDR3 is CARREAGVLPDTQYF. CDR3 coding DNA: TGTGCCAGGCGGGAAGCGGGAGTTTTACCAGATACGCAGTATTTT.

The V and J genes are TRBV20-1 and TRBJ2-7; TRBD2 agrees at 7 bases. The CDR3 totals 11 residues. The V segment lost 5 bases and the J segment 5 bases; nucleotides outside the gene matches: 3. Germline values: CDR1 DFQATT, CDR2 SNEGSKA (reference sequence). CDR3 amino acids: CSAGRADEQYF. In DNA, the CDR3 is TGCAGTGCTGGGAGGGCGGACGAGCAGTACTTC.

This clone was seen only a few times. The chain combines TRBV10-3 with TRBJ2-2, with D possibly matching TRBD2 (5 bases). V lost 3 bases and J 7 bases, leaving 15 bases between the germline ends. The CDR3 consists of 15 residues. CDR1 ENHRY and CDR2 SYGVKD come from the germline V gene. Written as DNA, the CDR3 is TGTGCCATCAGTGAAGTAGGGCCGGGGAACGGGGAGCTGTTTTTT. This encodes CAISEVGPGNGELFF.

The chain recombines TRBV5-4 with TRBJ2-5, with a weak D call TRBD1 (6 bases). Germline V gene lookup returns CDR1 SGHNT and CDR2 YYREEE (reference sequence). The V end was cut by 2 bases, the J end by 5 bases, with 13 bases between. This CDR3 region has 14 residues. The CDR3 nucleotides are TGTGCCAGCAGCTTTCAGGGGTCGGGGGAGACCCAGTACTTC. Its translation is CASSFQGSGETQYF. Variable domain in full (rest from reference TRBV5-4 and TRBJ2-5): ETGVTQSPTHLIKTRGQQVTLRCSSQSGHNTVSWYQQALGQGPQFIFQYYREEENGRGNFPPRFSGLQFPNYSSELNVNALELDDSALYLCASSFQGSGETQYFGPGTRLLVL.

V usage is TRBV28 and J usage is TRBJ1-2, with 7 bases lining up with TRBD1. This CDR3 has 15 residues. The V gene's germline CDR1 is MDHEN and CDR2 SYDVKM. The junction had 5 bases not matched to a gene; V was cut back by 1 base and J by 3 bases. The chain's CDR3 is CASSLYKGADYGYTF. CDR3 sequence (DNA): TGTGCCAGCAGTTTATATAAGGGGGCGGACTATGGCTACACCTTC.

The gene calls are TRBV2 and TRBJ1-1; D ambiguous. The V end lost 5 bases, the J end lost 8 bases, and 9 bases lay between the germline ends. This CDR3 spans 11 amino acids. Germline CDR1 SNHLY, CDR2 FYNNEI. CDR3 region: CASSPAGEAFF. For the CDR3, the DNA is TGTGCCAGCAGTCCGGCGGGGGAAGCTTTCTTT.

The chain employs TRBV5-1 and TRBJ2-3, with D unresolved. Looked up from germline, CDR1 is SGHRS and CDR2 is YFSETQ. With 0 bases removed from V and 6 bases from J, the gap between germline ends came to 14 bases. The CDR3 length is 15 residues. CDR3 sequence reads: CASSLGIQLSDTQYF. CDR3 sequence (DNA): TGCGCCAGCAGCTTGGGAATACAGTTATCCGATACGCAGTATTTT.

This clone was recorded a few times. The rearrangement links TRBV5-1 to TRBJ2-7, with TRBD2 matching over 11 bases. Germline CDR1 SGHRS, CDR2 YFSETQ. The CDR3 has 15 residues. With V trimmed by 1 base and J by 5 bases, 5 bases remained unmatched. The DNA for the CDR3 is TGCGCCAGCAGCTTGCCACTAGCGGGAGCCCACGAGCAGTACTTC. Translating it yields CASSLPLAGAHEQYF.